These T cell receptor beta chains were read from a single sample in a study of cytomegalovirus exposure and HLA in healthy donors. Here immunoSEQ multiplex PCR was the method, and the copy in TCRdb shows in-frame clones only, minus some. This sample carries 55,000 to 80,000 clones, about 94% of them seen once, and the ten largest clones take 1.2% to 1.5%. Input material: PBMCs. The source of these receptors is a man aged 18 to 35 in good health and CMV-seropositive. CDR3s include the opening cysteine and the closing phenylalanine or tryptophan. The order of the fields is clone size, J gene, D gene, V gene, CDR3 DNA, CDR3 protein. D genes are given only for firm matches. Expanded clones get a size class; other rows say once, few or many, or leave the size out.

clone size: NA; J gene: TRBJ2-2; D gene: NA; V gene: TRBV6-4; CDR3 DNA: TGTGCCAGCAGTCCCGGTGCAGGGGTCCCCGGGGAGCTGTTTTTT; CDR3 protein: CASSPGAGVPGELFF
clone size: NA; J gene: TRBJ1-1; D gene: NA; V gene: TRBV5-1; CDR3 DNA: TGCGCCAGCAGCTTGATGAACATGAACACTGAAGCTTTCTTT; CDR3 protein: CASSLMNMNTEAFF
clone size: once; J gene: TRBJ2-3; D gene: NA; V gene: TRBV19; CDR3 DNA: TGTGCCAGTAGTATTGGAGGGGAGGATACGCAGTATTTT; CDR3 protein: CASSIGGEDTQYF
clone size: NA; J gene: TRBJ2-6; D gene: TRBD2; V gene: TRBV2; CDR3 DNA: TGTGCCAGCAGTGAGGGCGGGAGGGCGTCTGGGGCCAACGTCCTGACTTTC; CDR3 protein: CASSEGGRASGANVLTF
clone size: NA; J gene: TRBJ1-5; D gene: NA; V gene: TRBV9; CDR3 DNA: TGTGCCAGCAGCCCAGGCGCGGGTTTTGGTAGCAATCAGCCCCAGCATTTT; CDR3 protein: CASSPGAGFGSNQPQHF
clone size: NA; J gene: TRBJ1-2; D gene: NA; V gene: TRBV23-1; CDR3 DNA: TGCGCCAGCAGTCAATCCACATGGGCCCATAGCTATGGCTACACCTTC; CDR3 protein: CASSQSTWAHSYGYTF
clone size: once; J gene: TRBJ2-7; D gene: TRBD1; V gene: TRBV6-6; CDR3 DNA: TGTGCCAGCAGTGCATATGGACAGGGGGCTAACCACGAGCAGTACTTC; CDR3 protein: CASSAYGQGANHEQYF
clone size: NA; J gene: TRBJ2-3; D gene: NA; V gene: TRBV2; CDR3 DNA: TGTGCCAGCAGTTCCCTAGACGGGACAGATACGCAGTATTTT; CDR3 protein: CASSSLDGTDTQYF
clone size: NA; J gene: TRBJ2-7; D gene: TRBD2; V gene: TRBV15; CDR3 DNA: TGTGCCACCAGCCAATCAATAGCGGGTTACTACGAGCAGTACTTC; CDR3 protein: CATSQSIAGYYEQYF
clone size: NA; J gene: TRBJ2-3; D gene: TRBD2; V gene: TRBV4-1; CDR3 DNA: TGCGCCAGCAGCCACAGCGCCGGACTAGCGGGAGTAGATACGCAGTATTTT; CDR3 protein: CASSHSAGLAGVDTQYF
clone size: NA; J gene: TRBJ1-6; D gene: NA; V gene: TRBV6-5; CDR3 DNA: TGTGCCAGCAGTTACCTTTCGAGCTCCTATAATTCACCCCTCCACTTT; CDR3 protein: CASSYLSSSYNSPLHF
clone size: NA; J gene: TRBJ2-1; D gene: NA; V gene: TRBV18; CDR3 DNA: TGTGCCAGCTCACCAGCCGGGACTAATGAGCAGTTCTTC; CDR3 protein: CASSPAGTNEQFF
clone size: NA; J gene: TRBJ2-2; D gene: TRBD2; V gene: TRBV5-1; CDR3 DNA: TGCGCCAGCAGCACCGGACTAGCGAGGAACACCGGGGAGCTGTTTTTT; CDR3 protein: CASSTGLARNTGELFF
clone size: NA; J gene: TRBJ2-7; D gene: TRBD1; V gene: TRBV10-2; CDR3 DNA: TGCGCCAGTTCGATCCGGGACAGTGACTACGAGCAGTACTTC; CDR3 protein: CASSIRDSDYEQYF
clone size: NA; J gene: TRBJ2-3; D gene: NA; V gene: TRBV2; CDR3 DNA: TGTGCCAGCAGAGGCTGGGCAAGCACAGATACGCAGTATTTT; CDR3 protein: CASRGWASTDTQYF
clone size: NA; J gene: TRBJ1-2; D gene: NA; V gene: TRBV19; CDR3 DNA: TGTGCCAGTAGACCATCGGACAGCGCTAACTATGGCTACACCTTC; CDR3 protein: CASRPSDSANYGYTF
clone size: NA; J gene: TRBJ2-1; D gene: NA; V gene: TRBV9; CDR3 DNA: TGTGCCAGCAGCGTAGGGGCAGGGGTGGCCAATGAGCAGTTCTTC; CDR3 protein: CASSVGAGVANEQFF
clone size: NA; J gene: TRBJ1-1; D gene: NA; V gene: TRBV9; CDR3 DNA: TGTGCCAGCAGCGTAGGACAGCGCACTGAAGCTTTCTTT; CDR3 protein: CASSVGQRTEAFF
clone size: NA; J gene: TRBJ1-6; D gene: NA; V gene: TRBV5-3; CDR3 DNA: TGTGCCAGACCCGGACAGACTGATTCACCCCTCCACTTT; CDR3 protein: CARPGQTDSPLHF
clone size: NA; J gene: TRBJ2-5; D gene: TRBD2; V gene: TRBV11-2; CDR3 DNA: TGTGCCAGCAGCCCAGGCCTACTAGCGGGAGGTGGGGAGACCCAGTACTTC; CDR3 protein: CASSPGLLAGGGETQYF
clone size: NA; J gene: TRBJ1-3; D gene: NA; V gene: TRBV9; CDR3 DNA: TGTGCCAGCAGCATCGACAGCCCCTCTGGAAACACCATATATTTT; CDR3 protein: CASSIDSPSGNTIYF
clone size: NA; J gene: TRBJ2-5; D gene: TRBD1; V gene: TRBV5-6; CDR3 DNA: TGTGCCAGCAGCTCATCGGGACAGGCGTACTTC; CDR3 protein: CASSSSGQAYF
clone size: NA; J gene: TRBJ2-7; D gene: TRBD1; V gene: TRBV5-6; CDR3 DNA: TGTGCCAGCAGCACCTCCCGGGACAGGGCGGGTGAGCAGTACTTC; CDR3 protein: CASSTSRDRAGEQYF
clone size: NA; J gene: TRBJ2-3; D gene: TRBD1; V gene: TRBV19; CDR3 DNA: TGTGCCAGTAGCACAGGGGCTGGCACAGATACGCAGTATTTT; CDR3 protein: CASSTGAGTDTQYF
clone size: NA; J gene: TRBJ2-1; D gene: NA; V gene: TRBV5-6; CDR3 DNA: TGTGCCAGCAGCCAGGGCACAGGGCACAATGAGCAGTTCTTC; CDR3 protein: CASSQGTGHNEQFF
clone size: NA; J gene: TRBJ1-5; D gene: NA; V gene: TRBV11-2; CDR3 DNA: TGTGCCAGCAGCTATGATGCGGGGGGCAGGGATCAGCCCCAGCATTTT; CDR3 protein: CASSYDAGGRDQPQHF
clone size: NA; J gene: TRBJ2-5; D gene: TRBD2; V gene: TRBV9; CDR3 DNA: TGTGCCAGCAGCGTAGGAGCGGGAGGGCTGGACTCTCAGTACTTC; CDR3 protein: CASSVGAGGLDSQYF
clone size: NA; J gene: TRBJ2-7; D gene: TRBD2; V gene: TRBV5-1; CDR3 DNA: TGCGCCAGCAGCCCGAAGCCCGGGACTAGCGGGAGGAGCTCCTACGAGCAGTACTTC; CDR3 protein: CASSPKPGTSGRSSYEQYF
clone size: NA; J gene: TRBJ2-2; D gene: NA; V gene: TRBV2; CDR3 DNA: TGTGCCAGCAGTGAAGCGCTGAGGCAGTCGAACACCGGGGAGCTGTTTTTT; CDR3 protein: CASSEALRQSNTGELFF
clone size: NA; J gene: TRBJ1-2; D gene: NA; V gene: TRBV19; CDR3 DNA: TGTGCCAGTAGTATTCAGGGGACGGCTAACTATGGCTACACCTTC; CDR3 protein: CASSIQGTANYGYTF
clone size: NA; J gene: TRBJ2-7; D gene: TRBD1; V gene: TRBV27; CDR3 DNA: TGTGCCAGCAGTCCCCGGACAGGAGCCTACGAGCAGTACTTC; CDR3 protein: CASSPRTGAYEQYF
clone size: NA; J gene: TRBJ1-2; D gene: NA; V gene: TRBV6-1; CDR3 DNA: TGTGCCAGCACCCTAGCACGGGGAAGCGGCTACACCTTC; CDR3 protein: CASTLARGSGYTF
clone size: NA; J gene: TRBJ2-3; D gene: TRBD2; V gene: TRBV27; CDR3 DNA: TGTGCCAGCCCGCGCGAACTAGCGGGAGTAGTACCGCCCGCAGATACGCAGTATTTT; CDR3 protein: CASPRELAGVVPPADTQYF